The present TCR beta chain was sequenced within a study of molecular identifiers for immune sequencing clone quantification listed by TCRdb under 2018. Study-level background: For a replicate experiment, RNA from roughly 20,000 or 100,000 naive CD8 T cells was divided into five aliquots, and four of the five aliquots were sequenced. The study was a methods study using CD8 T cells to benchmark molecular-identifier clustering-based TCR repertoire sequencing (MIDCIRS) and TCR RNA copy counting. Results and caveats for the whole study, not just this receptor: Spiked-in Jurkat TCR RNA equal to a single cell's worth was reported to be detectable even within one million naive CD8 T cells. Without barcode sub-clustering, chimeric consensus sequences inflated TCR diversity; chimeras reached as high as 47%. Identical TCR molecules sharing a barcode could cause highly expanded clone sizes to be underestimated. The naive libraries included spiked-in Jurkat TCR RNA (roughly ten copies' worth), and this Jurkat TCR RNA is not part of the donor repertoire. Roughly 3 recovered TCR RNA copies per cell were obtained by modeling, versus roughly 9.1 by digital PCR, implying a capture efficiency of 30% to 35%. Clones above 20 RNA copies held over 99% of molecules in CMV-specific effector cells but under 1% in naive cells.

Libraries were constructed by PCR. Sequencing instrument: Illumina HiSeq 4000. Bulk TCR libraries were generated as previously described, with the TCR primers listed in Table S5 used. Purification of total RNA was performed with the Qiagen AllPrep DNA/RNA kit. Reads from multiple sequencing runs of the same library were pooled before analysis. The paper's data handling went like this. Reads were retained only if their TCR constant sequence matched exactly, and those retained reads were trimmed to 150 nt and grouped according to their 12-nt molecular barcodes. Reads inside each barcode group were sub-clustered using a 15% Levenshtein threshold, and a quality-weighted consensus sequence was constructed for each RNA molecule. Non-functional sequences were filtered out, along with any lower-count sequence sitting one edit away from another sequence. Barcode sub-clusters with fewer than 20% of the maximum read count were removed, based on fitting two negative binomial distributions. TCRdb handled the public reads itself, with Q25 trimming in fastp and clone calling in MiXCR, and kept productive beta chains. Identical CDR3 protein sequences are pooled into one entry, listed with their most common genes and DNA. The V and J calls shown here were made by TCRdb, not taken from the authors' results. The sample contains 88,000 or so distinct CDR3 sequences, approximately 22% of them found a single time. The ten largest clones add up to roughly 1% of the sample.

The germline V gene (reference sequence) specifies LNHDA as CDR1 and SQIVND as CDR2. V was cut back by 5 bases and J by 7 bases, leaving a gap of 12 bases between them. CDR3 length: 13 amino acids, cysteine to phenylalanine. The CDR3 DNA has 39 bases and is translated from base 1. Libraries of naive CD8 T cells were built from approximately 20,000 to 980,000 sorted cells, with 10%, 30% or 50% of the purified RNA used. Naive CD8 T cells, defined as CD8+CD4-CCR7+CD45RA+, were FACS-sorted into RLT Plus buffer on a BD FACSAria II. To test detection sensitivity, Jurkat RNA equivalent to more than 9 TCR copies was spiked into samples of about 19,000-1,000,000 naive CD8 T cells. CD8 T cells were enriched with RosetteSep CD8+ T Cell Enrichment Cocktail and Ficoll-Paque, followed by ACK red cell lysis. As regards this clonotype: The antigen it binds to is not known. The record has no base qualities; no much larger clone is one base away.

The receptor's source is a human donor in good health. Some libraries in this study had Jurkat cell RNA spiked in. The sample taken for sequencing was naive CD8+ T cells from blood, with Jurkat cell RNA spiked in. The label giving this sample's cell subset or site can be read as: FACS-sorted CD8+CD4-CCR7+CD45RA+ naive T cells. The V and J segments used are TRBV19 and TRBJ2-1; TRBD2 could be the D gene, as 6 bases match. The base sequence is TGTGCCAGTAGTTTCGCGGCGGGGAATGAGCAGTTCTTC. It translates to CASSFAAGNEQFF.